These T cell receptor beta chains were read from a single sample in a study of cytomegalovirus exposure and HLA in healthy donors. Data came from immunoSEQ multiplex PCR; TCRdb stores just in-frame clones and leaves some out. Here the sample spans under 150,000 clones, 80% being singletons. The material sequenced was PBMCs. The receptors stem from a man aged 25-40 years in good health and CMV-seronegative. Each CDR3 is given with its conserved first and last residue. Each record gives: CDR3 length, D gene, V gene, clone size, J gene, CDR3 protein, CDR3 DNA. The D gene is left open where the match is weak. The listing skips clone size in some rows; elsewhere it reads once, few, many or a size class.

>14|.|TRBV6-5|once|TRBJ2-7
CASSYRDISYEQYF
TGTGCCAGCAGTTACCGGGACATCTCCTACGAGCAGTACTTC
>16|.|TRBV7-6|.|TRBJ2-7
CASSPGGGGVPQEQYF
TGTGCCAGCAGCCCAGGAGGGGGCGGGGTTCCCCAGGAGCAGTACTTC
>18|.|TRBV7-9|few|TRBJ2-3
CASSLTTPQTQYTDTQYF
TGTGCCAGCAGCTTAACGACTCCCCAAACCCAATACACAGATACGCAGTATTTT
>13|.|TRBV5-4|few|TRBJ1-3
CASSLGQGNTIYF
TGTGCCAGCAGCTTGGGACAGGGAAACACCATATATTTT
>14|TRBD2|TRBV7-2|.|TRBJ2-1
CASSPQAGLGEQFF
TGTGCCAGCAGCCCACAAGCGGGATTGGGTGAGCAGTTCTTC
>15|.|TRBV6-1|.|TRBJ2-4
CASGRPTSYENIQYF
TGTGCCAGCGGCCGCCCAACTAGCTATGAGAACATTCAGTACTTC
>15|TRBD1|TRBV30|.|TRBJ2-7
CAWTTGTGGSYEQYF
TGTGCCTGGACCACGGGGACAGGGGGCTCCTACGAGCAGTACTTC
>15|TRBD2|TRBV18|.|TRBJ2-1
CASSPGTSGNNEQFF
TGTGCCAGCTCACCAGGGACTAGCGGGAACAATGAGCAGTTCTTC
>15|.|TRBV10-1|.|TRBJ1-1
CASSESGTPNTEAFF
TGCGCCAGCAGTGAGTCCGGGACACCGAACACTGAAGCTTTCTTT
>14|.|TRBV5-6|.|TRBJ1-2
CASSSPGTSYGYTF
TGTGCCAGCAGCTCCCCGGGGACTAGCTATGGCTACACCTTC
>15|TRBD2|TRBV5-1|.|TRBJ2-1
CASTPLAGGPHEQFF
TGCGCCAGCACCCCTTTAGCGGGAGGGCCTCATGAGCAGTTCTTC
>14|.|TRBV19|.|TRBJ2-3
CASSPQTNTDTQYF
TGTGCCAGTAGTCCCCAGACAAACACAGATACGCAGTATTTT
>12|.|TRBV29-1|.|TRBJ2-1
CSVEAYYWGRFF
TGCAGCGTTGAAGCCTATTACTGGGGCCGTTTCTTC
>16|.|TRBV19|.|TRBJ1-4
CASSRQDTVANEKLFF
TGTGCCAGTAGTAGGCAAGACACTGTGGCTAATGAAAAACTGTTTTTT
>12|.|TRBV6-1|.|TRBJ2-1
CASSESYNEQFF
TGTGCCAGCAGTGAGAGCTACAATGAGCAGTTCTTC
>15|TRBD1|TRBV7-9|.|TRBJ1-2
CASSLASGTGKGYPF
TGTGCCAGCAGCTTAGCGTCTGGGACAGGGAAAGGCTACCCCTTC
>16|.|TRBV13|.|TRBJ1-6
CASSFGGSSYNSPLHF
TGTGCCAGCAGCTTTGGGGGGAGCTCCTATAATTCACCCCTCCACTTT
>14|TRBD2|TRBV7-3|.|TRBJ2-7
CASSLTSGTYEQYF
TGTGCCAGCAGCTTGACTAGCGGTACCTACGAGCAGTACTTC
>16|TRBD1|TRBV27|.|TRBJ1-1
CASSLGQGAVNTEAFF
TGTGCCAGCAGTTTAGGGCAGGGGGCAGTGAACACTGAAGCTTTCTTT
>17|TRBD2|TRBV7-2|.|TRBJ2-6
CASSLQSGGSGANVLTF
TGTGCCAGCAGCTTACAGTCCGGGGGGAGTGGGGCCAACGTCCTGACTTTC
>17|TRBD2|TRBV15|.|TRBJ2-2
CATSRDLAGGYTGELFF
TGTGCCACCAGCAGAGATCTGGCGGGAGGGTACACCGGGGAGCTGTTTTTT
>16|TRBD2|TRBV9|.|TRBJ2-7
CASSVGWTSGTYEQYF
TGTGCCAGCAGCGTAGGGTGGACTAGCGGGACATACGAGCAGTACTTC
>15|.|TRBV15|.|TRBJ1-6
CATSSLMDSHSPLHF
TGTGCCACCAGCAGCTTGATGGACAGCCATTCACCCCTCCACTTT
>15|.|TRBV28|.|TRBJ1-4
CASSSPQGRGEKLFF
TGTGCCAGCAGTTCGCCGCAGGGGAGAGGGGAAAAACTGTTTTTT
>12|TRBD2|TRBV6-5|few|TRBJ2-7
CASRGGSNEQYF
TGTGCCAGCAGGGGCGGGAGCAACGAGCAGTACTTC
>16|TRBD2|TRBV7-9|.|TRBJ2-7
CASSSSIRGRAYEQYF
TGTGCCAGCAGCTCTTCCATTCGCGGGAGGGCTTACGAGCAGTACTTC
>14|.|TRBV5-1|.|TRBJ1-5
CASSLGGENQPQHF
TGCGCCAGCAGCTTGGGGGGCGAGAATCAGCCCCAGCATTTT
>16|TRBD1|TRBV28|.|TRBJ2-3
CASSFPPQGNTDTQYF
TGTGCCAGCAGTTTCCCACCACAGGGGAACACAGATACGCAGTATTTT
>15|.|TRBV19|.|TRBJ1-1
CASSIARGKNTEAFF
TGTGCCAGTAGTATAGCTCGGGGGAAGAACACTGAAGCTTTCTTT
>15|TRBD1|TRBV6-5|.|TRBJ2-1
CASSYSDRGGNEQFF
TGTGCCAGCAGTTACTCGGACAGGGGGGGCAATGAGCAGTTCTTC